Here is one T cell receptor (beta chain) with its context. What it binds is unknown. Compared with germline, one end of the junction differs, possibly owing to a read error. The CDR3 is made up of 15 amino acids. The germline V gene has CDR1 MGHRA and CDR2 YSYEKL. This entry comes from a study of glioma-infiltrating T cells. Study results and limitations: Non-neoplastic patients had below-expected tissue-blood divergence, while all gliomas exceeded expectation. Very few CDR3 sequences were shared between tissue and blood.

TCR alpha and beta CDR3 regions were amplified from RNA using iRepertoire nested multiplex PCR. Tissue mRNA or PBMC total RNA, about 90-450 ng, went into one-step reverse transcription and amplification. Via MiXCR, TCRdb re-called the multiplex PCR reads, giving one row per CDR3 protein. The table lists around 190,000 distinct CDR3 sequences, around 32% of them singletons, with 20% to 25% in the top ten. The rearrangement links TRBV4-1 to TRBJ1-1, with D perhaps matching TRBD1 (5 bases). The sequenced material came from glioma tissue, nonneoplastic brain tissue, or PBMCs (not recorded which). The clonotype was recovered from a human donor with low-grade glioma or glioblastoma, undergoing nonglioma brain surgery, or in good health (not recorded which). The CDR3 DNA follows: TGCGCCAGCAGCCAATCGTCAGGGATGAACACTGAAGCTTCCTTT. Amino acid sequence: CASSQSSGMNTEASF.